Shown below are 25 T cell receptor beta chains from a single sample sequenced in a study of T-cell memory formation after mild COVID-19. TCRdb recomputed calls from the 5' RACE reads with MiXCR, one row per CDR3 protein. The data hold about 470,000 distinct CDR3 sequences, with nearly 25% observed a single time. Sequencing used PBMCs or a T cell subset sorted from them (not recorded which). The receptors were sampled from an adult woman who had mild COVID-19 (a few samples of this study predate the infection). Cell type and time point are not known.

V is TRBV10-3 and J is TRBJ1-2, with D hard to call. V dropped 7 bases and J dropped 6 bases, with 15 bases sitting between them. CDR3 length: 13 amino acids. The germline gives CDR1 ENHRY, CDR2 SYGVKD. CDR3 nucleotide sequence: TGTGCCATCACTACCGGTCCACGGGATGGCTACACCTTC. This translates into CAITTGPRDGYTF.

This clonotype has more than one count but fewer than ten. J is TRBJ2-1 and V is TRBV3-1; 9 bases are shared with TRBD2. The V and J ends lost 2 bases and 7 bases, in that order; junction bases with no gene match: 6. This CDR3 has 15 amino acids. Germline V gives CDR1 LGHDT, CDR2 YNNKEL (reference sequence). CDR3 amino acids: CASSQQRGARNEQFF. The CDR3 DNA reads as TGTGCCAGCAGCCAACAGCGGGGGGCCAGGAATGAGCAGTTCTTC.

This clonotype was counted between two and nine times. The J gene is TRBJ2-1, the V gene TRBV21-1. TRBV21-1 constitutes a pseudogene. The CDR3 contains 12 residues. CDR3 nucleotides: TGTGCCAGCAGCAAAGGAGGCAATGAGCAGTTCTTC. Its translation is CASSKGGNEQFF.

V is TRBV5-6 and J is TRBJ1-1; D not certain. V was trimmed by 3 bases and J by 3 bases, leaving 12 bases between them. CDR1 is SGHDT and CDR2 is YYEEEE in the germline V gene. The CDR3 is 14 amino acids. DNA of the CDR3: TGTGCCAGCAGCTCCCTGCGGGGTTACACTGAAGCTTTCTTT. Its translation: CASSSLRGYTEAFF.

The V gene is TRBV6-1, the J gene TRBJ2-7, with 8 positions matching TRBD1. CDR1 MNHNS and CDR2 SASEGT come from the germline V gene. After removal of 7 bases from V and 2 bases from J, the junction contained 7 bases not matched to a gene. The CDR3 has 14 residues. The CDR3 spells CASKGRRGPYEQYF. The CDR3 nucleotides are TGTGCCAGCAAGGGACGCAGGGGGCCCTACGAGCAGTACTTC.

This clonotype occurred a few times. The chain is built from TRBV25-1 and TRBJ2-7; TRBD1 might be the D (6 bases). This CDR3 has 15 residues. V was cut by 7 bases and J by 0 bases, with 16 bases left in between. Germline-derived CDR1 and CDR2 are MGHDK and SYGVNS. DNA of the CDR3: TGTGCCAGCACCCCAACAGGGTCTGGCTCCTACGAGCAGTACTTC. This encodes CASTPTGSGSYEQYF.

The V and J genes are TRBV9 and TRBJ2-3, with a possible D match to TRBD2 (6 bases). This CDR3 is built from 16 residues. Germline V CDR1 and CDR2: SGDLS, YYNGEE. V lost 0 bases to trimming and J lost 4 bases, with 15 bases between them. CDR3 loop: CASSVVGGKSADTQYF. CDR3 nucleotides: TGTGCCAGCAGCGTAGTGGGGGGAAAGTCGGCAGATACGCAGTATTTT.

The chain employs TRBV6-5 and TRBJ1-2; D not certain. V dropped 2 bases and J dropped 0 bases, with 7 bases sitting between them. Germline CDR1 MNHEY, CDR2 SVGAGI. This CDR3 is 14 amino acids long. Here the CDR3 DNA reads TGTGCCAGCAGTTACAGCAGAGCTAACTATGGCTACACCTTC. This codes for CASSYSRANYGYTF.

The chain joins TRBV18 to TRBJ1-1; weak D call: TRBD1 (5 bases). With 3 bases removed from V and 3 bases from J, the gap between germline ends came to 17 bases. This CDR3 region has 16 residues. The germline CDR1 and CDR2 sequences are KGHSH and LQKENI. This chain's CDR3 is CASSPVGVLGDTEAFF. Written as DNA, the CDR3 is TGTGCCAGCTCACCGGTTGGGGTTTTGGGGGACACTGAAGCTTTCTTT.

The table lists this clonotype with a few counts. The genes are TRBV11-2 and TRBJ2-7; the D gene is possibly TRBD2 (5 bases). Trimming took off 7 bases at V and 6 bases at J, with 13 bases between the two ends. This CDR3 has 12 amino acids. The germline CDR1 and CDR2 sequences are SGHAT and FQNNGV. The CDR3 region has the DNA TGTGCCAGCACCGCTCGTGAGGGCGAGCAGTACTTC. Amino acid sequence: CASTAREGEQYF.

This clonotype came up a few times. Here the CDR3 DNA reads TGCGCCAGCAGTCAGCCCGGGACACCTTGGAACTATGGCTACACCTTC. Its translation is CASSQPGTPWNYGYTF. The V and J genes are TRBV23-1 and TRBJ1-2, with D possibly matching TRBD1 (6 bases). Being an ORF, TRBV23-1 has a function that is uncertain. This CDR3 contains 16 residues. V lost 3 bases, J lost 2 bases, and 16 bases lay in between.

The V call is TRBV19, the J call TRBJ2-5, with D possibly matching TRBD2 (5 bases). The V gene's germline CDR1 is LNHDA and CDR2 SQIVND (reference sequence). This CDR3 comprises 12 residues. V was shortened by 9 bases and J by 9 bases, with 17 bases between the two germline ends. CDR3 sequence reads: CARPGPGYAQYF. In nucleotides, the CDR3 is TGTGCCAGACCCGGACCGGGATATGCCCAGTACTTC.

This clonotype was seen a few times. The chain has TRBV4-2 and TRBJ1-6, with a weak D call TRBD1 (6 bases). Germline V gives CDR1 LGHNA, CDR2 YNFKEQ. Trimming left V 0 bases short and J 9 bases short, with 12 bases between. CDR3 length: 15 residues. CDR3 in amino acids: CASSQEQDSFSPLHF. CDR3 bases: TGTGCCAGCAGCCAAGAACAGGACAGTTTTTCACCCCTCCACTTT.

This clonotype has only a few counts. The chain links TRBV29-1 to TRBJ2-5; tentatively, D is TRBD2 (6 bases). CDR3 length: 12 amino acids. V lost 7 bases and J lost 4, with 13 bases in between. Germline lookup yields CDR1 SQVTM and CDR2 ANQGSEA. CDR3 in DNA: TGCAGCGCCCGACTAGTCGCAGAGACCCAGTACTTC. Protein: CSARLVAETQYF.

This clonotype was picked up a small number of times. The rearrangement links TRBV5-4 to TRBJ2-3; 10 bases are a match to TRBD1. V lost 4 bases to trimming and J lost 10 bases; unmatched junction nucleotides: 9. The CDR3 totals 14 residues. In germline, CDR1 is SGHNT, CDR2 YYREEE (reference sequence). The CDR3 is CASSNDLGQGSQYF. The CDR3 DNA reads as TGTGCCAGCAGCAACGACTTGGGACAGGGGTCGCAGTATTTT.

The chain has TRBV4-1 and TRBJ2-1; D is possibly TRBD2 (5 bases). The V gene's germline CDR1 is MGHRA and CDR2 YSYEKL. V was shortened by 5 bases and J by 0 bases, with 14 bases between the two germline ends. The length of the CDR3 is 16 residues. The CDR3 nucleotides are TGCGCCAGCAGCACCCTTCCCGAGGGCTCCTACAATGAGCAGTTCTTC. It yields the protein CASSTLPEGSYNEQFF.

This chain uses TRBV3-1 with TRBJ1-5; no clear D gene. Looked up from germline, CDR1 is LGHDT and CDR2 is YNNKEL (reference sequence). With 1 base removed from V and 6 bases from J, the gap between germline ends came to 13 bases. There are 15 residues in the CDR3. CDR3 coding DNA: TGTGCCAGCAGCCAAGGAGGCCTTAGGGTTCAGCCCCAGCATTTT. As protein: CASSQGGLRVQPQHF.

CDR3 amino acids: CASSLAGTRSGELFF. As DNA, the CDR3 is TGTGCCAGCAGTTTAGCCGGGACTAGGTCCGGGGAGCTGTTTTTT. V is TRBV27 and J is TRBJ2-2; 8 bases map to TRBD2. The germline gives CDR1 MNHEY, CDR2 SMNVEV (reference sequence). The trim removed 2 bases at V and 6 bases at J, leaving 5 bases unmatched. The CDR3 runs to 15 residues.

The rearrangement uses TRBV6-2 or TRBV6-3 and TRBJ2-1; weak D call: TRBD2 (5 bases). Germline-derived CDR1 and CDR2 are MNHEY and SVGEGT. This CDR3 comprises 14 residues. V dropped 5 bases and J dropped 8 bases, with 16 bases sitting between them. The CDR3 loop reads CASSALTRKDEQFF. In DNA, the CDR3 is TGTGCCAGCAGTGCCCTTACTAGAAAGGATGAGCAGTTCTTC.

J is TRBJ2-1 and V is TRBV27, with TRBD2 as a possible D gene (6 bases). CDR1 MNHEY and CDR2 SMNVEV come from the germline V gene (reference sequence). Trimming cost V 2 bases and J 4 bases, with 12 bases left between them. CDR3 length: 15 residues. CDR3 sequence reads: CASSLIAGPYNEQFF. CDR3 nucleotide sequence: TGTGCCAGCAGTTTAATCGCGGGACCTTACAATGAGCAGTTCTTC.

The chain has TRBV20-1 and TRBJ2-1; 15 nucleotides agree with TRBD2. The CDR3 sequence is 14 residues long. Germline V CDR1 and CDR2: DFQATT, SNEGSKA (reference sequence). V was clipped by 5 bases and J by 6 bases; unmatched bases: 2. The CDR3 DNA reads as TGCAGTGCTGGGACTAGCGGGAGGTCCAATGAGCAGTTCTTC. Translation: CSAGTSGRSNEQFF.

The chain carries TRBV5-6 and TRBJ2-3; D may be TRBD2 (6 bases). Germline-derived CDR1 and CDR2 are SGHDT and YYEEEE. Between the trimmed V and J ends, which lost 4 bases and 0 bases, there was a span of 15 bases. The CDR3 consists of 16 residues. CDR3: CASSLGRETSTDTQYF. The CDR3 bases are TGTGCCAGCAGCCTGGGACGGGAGACTAGCACAGATACGCAGTATTTT.

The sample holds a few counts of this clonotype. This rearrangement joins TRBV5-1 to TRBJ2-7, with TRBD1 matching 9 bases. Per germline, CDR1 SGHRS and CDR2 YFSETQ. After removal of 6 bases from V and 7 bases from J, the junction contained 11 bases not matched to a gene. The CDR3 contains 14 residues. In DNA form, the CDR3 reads TGCGCCAGCAAGCCGGGGACAGGGTTCGGTGAGCAGTACTTC. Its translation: CASKPGTGFGEQYF.

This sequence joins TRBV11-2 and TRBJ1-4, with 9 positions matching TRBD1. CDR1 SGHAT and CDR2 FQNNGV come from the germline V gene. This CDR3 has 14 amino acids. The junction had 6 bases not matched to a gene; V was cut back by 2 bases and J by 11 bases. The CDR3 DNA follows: TGTGCCAGCAGCTTACCGAGACAGGGGGTTAAACTGTTTTTT. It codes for CASSLPRQGVKLFF.

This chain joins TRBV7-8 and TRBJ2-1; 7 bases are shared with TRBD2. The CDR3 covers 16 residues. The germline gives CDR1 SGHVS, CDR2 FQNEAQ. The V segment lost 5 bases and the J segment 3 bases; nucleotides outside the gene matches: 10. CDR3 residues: CASSISLAGVYNEQFF. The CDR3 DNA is TGTGCCAGCAGCATAAGCCTGGCGGGGGTCTACAATGAGCAGTTCTTC. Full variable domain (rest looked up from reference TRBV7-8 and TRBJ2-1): GAGVSQSPRYKVAKRGQDVALRCDPISGHVSLFWYQQALGQGPEFLTYFQNEAQLDKSGLPSDRFFAERPEGSVSTLKIQRTQQEDSAVYLCASSISLAGVYNEQFFGPGTRLTVL.